This TCR beta chain derives from a study of neoadjuvant anti-PD-1 for oral cavity cancer. Between the trimmed V and J ends, which lost 5 bases and 4 bases, there was a span of 18 bases. Germline values: CDR1 SGHTA, CDR2 FQGTGA. The CDR3 sequence is 16 residues long. Six replicates per PBMC sample, mostly from roughly 450 ng of genomic DNA. Sequenced by immunoSEQ multiplex PCR; TCRdb stores in-frame clones only, minus some. The table includes about 14,000 clones, 65% to 75% detected once. J is TRBJ2-1 and V is TRBV7-3; no reliable D call. The TCR originated in a person aged 35 to 85 with oral cavity squamous cell carcinoma. Sequencing used PBMCs, obtained before nivolumab (anti-PD-1) treatment. Written as DNA, the CDR3 is TGTGCCAGCAGCCGCGCGGCCAGCGTCGAGTACAATGAGCAGTTCTTC. It specifies CASSRAASVEYNEQFF.